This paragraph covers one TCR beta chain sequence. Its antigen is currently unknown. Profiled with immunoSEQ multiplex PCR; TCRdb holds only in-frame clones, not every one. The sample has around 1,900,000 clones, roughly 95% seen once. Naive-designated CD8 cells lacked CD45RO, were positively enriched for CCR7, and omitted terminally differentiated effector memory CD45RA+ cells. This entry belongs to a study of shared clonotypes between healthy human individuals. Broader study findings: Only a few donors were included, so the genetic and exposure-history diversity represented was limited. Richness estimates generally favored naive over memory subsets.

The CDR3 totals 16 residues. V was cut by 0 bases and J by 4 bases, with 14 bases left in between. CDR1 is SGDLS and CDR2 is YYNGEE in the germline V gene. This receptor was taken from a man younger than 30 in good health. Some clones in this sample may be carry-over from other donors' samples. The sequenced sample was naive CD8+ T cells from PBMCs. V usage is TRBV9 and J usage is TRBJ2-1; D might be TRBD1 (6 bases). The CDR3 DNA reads TGTGCCAGCAGCGTAGGAGTGGGGGCTACGTACAATGAGCAGTTCTTC. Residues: CASSVGVGATYNEQFF.